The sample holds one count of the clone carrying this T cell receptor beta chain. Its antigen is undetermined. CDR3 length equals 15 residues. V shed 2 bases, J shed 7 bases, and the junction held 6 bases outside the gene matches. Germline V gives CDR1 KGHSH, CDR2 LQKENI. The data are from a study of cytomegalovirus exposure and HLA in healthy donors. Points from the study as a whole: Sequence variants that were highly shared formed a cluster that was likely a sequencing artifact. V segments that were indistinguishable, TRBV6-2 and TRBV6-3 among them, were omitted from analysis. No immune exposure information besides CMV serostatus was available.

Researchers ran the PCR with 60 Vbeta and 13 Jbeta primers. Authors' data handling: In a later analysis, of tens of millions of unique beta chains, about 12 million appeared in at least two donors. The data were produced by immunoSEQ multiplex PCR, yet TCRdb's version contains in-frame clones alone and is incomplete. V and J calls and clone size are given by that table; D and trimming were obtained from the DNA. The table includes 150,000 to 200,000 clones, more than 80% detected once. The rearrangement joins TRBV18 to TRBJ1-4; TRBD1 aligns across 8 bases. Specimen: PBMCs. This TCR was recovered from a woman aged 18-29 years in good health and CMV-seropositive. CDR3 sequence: CASSPSWTGFEKLFF. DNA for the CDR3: TGTGCCAGCTCACCATCATGGACAGGGTTTGAAAAACTGTTTTTT.